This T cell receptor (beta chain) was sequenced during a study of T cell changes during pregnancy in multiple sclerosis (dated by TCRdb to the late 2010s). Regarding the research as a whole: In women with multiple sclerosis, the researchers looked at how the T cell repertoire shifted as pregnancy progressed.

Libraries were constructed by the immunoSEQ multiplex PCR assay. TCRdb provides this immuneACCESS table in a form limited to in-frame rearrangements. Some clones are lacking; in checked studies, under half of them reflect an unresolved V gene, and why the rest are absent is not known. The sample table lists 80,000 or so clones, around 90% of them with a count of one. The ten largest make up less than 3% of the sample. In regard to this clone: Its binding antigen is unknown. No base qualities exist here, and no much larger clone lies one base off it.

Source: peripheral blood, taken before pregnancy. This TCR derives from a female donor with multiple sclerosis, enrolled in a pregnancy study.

The nucleotides are TGTGCCAGCAGCCGCCAGCGGGAGAATACGCAGTATTTT. Translated, this is CASSRQRENTQYF. The chain employs TRBV5-6 and TRBJ2-3; the junction holds 8 bases that match TRBD2. The CDR3 has 13 amino acids, counting the end cysteine and phenylalanine. The entry retains the CDR3 DNA only, 39 bases that are in frame from base 1. After removal of 4 bases from V and 7 bases from J, the junction retains 5 bases not matched to a gene. The germline V gene sets CDR1 to SGHDT and CDR2 to YYEEEE.